This is a list of T cell receptor beta chains from one sample in a study of T cells after yellow fever vaccination. TCRdb itself ran the 5' RACE reads through MiXCR, one entry per CDR3 protein. The data hold about 310,000 distinct CDR3 sequences, with approximately 3.8% observed a single time. Sequencing used PBMCs, obtained on the day of the yellow fever booster vaccination. Receptor source: a man younger than 35 who received the YFV17D yellow fever vaccine. Each CDR3 is given with its conserved first and last residue. The D gene is left open where the match is weak. Clone sizes are given selectively: once, few, many, or a class where the clone is expanded.

>few|NA|TRBV18|TRBJ2-1
CASSPQRASYNEQFF
TGTGCCAGCTCACCCCAGCGGGCTTCCTACAATGAGCAGTTCTTC
>NA|NA|TRBV9|TRBJ1-3
CASSVDNWLSGNTIYF
TGTGCCAGCAGCGTAGATAACTGGCTCTCTGGAAACACCATATATTTT
>many|NA|TRBV9|TRBJ2-5
CASSGYGTGGETQYF
TGTGCCAGCAGCGGATACGGGACGGGCGGTGAGACCCAGTACTTC
>many|NA|TRBV7-9|TRBJ2-1
CASSSPTRTVSSYNEQFF
TGTGCCAGCAGCTCCCCGACTCGGACGGTTAGCTCCTACAATGAGCAGTTCTTC
>few|NA|TRBV11-2|TRBJ2-5
CASATGLQETQYF
TGTGCCAGCGCTACGGGGCTCCAAGAGACCCAGTACTTC
>many|TRBD1|TRBV7-2|TRBJ2-7
CASSLEGTGLGEQYF
TGTGCCAGCAGCTTAGAAGGGACAGGGTTGGGCGAGCAGTACTTC
>many|NA|TRBV6-6|TRBJ1-5
CASVWGASNQPQHF
TGTGCCAGCGTGTGGGGGGCTAGCAATCAGCCCCAGCATTTT
>many|TRBD2|TRBV7-8|TRBJ2-1
CASSFSAGEYNEQFF
TGTGCCAGCAGCTTCTCGGCGGGGGAGTACAATGAGCAGTTCTTC
>few|TRBD2|TRBV12-3/TRBV12-4|TRBJ2-3
CASSSPGLAGGQDTQYF
TGTGCCAGCAGTTCTCCGGGACTAGCGGGGGGGCAAGATACGCAGTATTTT
>many|NA|TRBV5-6|TRBJ2-3
CASSSLGTPFDTQYF
TGTGCCAGCAGCTCGCTCGGGACTCCGTTCGATACGCAGTATTTT
>NA|NA|TRBV4-1|TRBJ2-3
CASSQGLAGSTDTQYF
TGCGCCAGCAGCCAAGGCTTGGCGGGAAGCACAGATACGCAGTATTTT
>NA|NA|TRBV6-2/TRBV6-3|TRBJ1-1
CASSPTRGTEAFF
TGTGCCAGCAGCCCGACCAGAGGAACTGAAGCTTTCTTT
>few|TRBD1|TRBV6-5|TRBJ1-6
CASSYVAGGPISPLHF
TGTGCCAGCAGTTACGTAGCAGGGGGGCCAATTTCACCCCTCCACTTT
>many|NA|TRBV7-7|TRBJ2-7
CASSPGLTLGHYEQYF
TGTGCCAGCAGCCCCGGACTAACTCTGGGCCACTACGAGCAGTACTTC
>few|NA|TRBV7-9|TRBJ1-6
CASSPTPLGNSPLHF
TGTGCCAGCAGCCCCACTCCGTTGGGGAATTCACCCCTCCACTTT
>NA|TRBD1|TRBV7-9|TRBJ1-6
CASSDPRGLSSYNSPLHF
TGTGCCAGCAGCGACCCGAGGGGGCTCAGCTCCTATAATTCACCCCTCCACTTT
>many|NA|TRBV5-1|TRBJ2-1
CASSPMGPYNEQFF
TGCGCCAGCAGCCCGATGGGTCCTTACAATGAGCAGTTCTTC
>many|NA|TRBV7-7|TRBJ2-2
CASSTGRSDSTGELFF
TGTGCCAGCAGCACGGGGCGGTCAGATAGCACCGGGGAGCTGTTTTTT
>NA|NA|TRBV9|TRBJ2-1
CASSRGSGGYNEQFF
TGTGCCAGCAGCCGGGGGTCAGGGGGGTACAATGAGCAGTTCTTC
>many|TRBD1|TRBV10-3|TRBJ2-1
CAISPGQRYNEQFF
TGTGCCATCAGCCCGGGACAGCGGTACAATGAGCAGTTCTTC
>many|TRBD2|TRBV6-2/TRBV6-3|TRBJ2-3
CASSPVPGTSGGPRDTQYF
TGTGCCAGCAGTCCCGTACCGGGGACTAGCGGGGGACCCCGGGATACGCAGTATTTT
>few|TRBD1|TRBV5-1|TRBJ2-6
CASSWDRGRILASGANVLTF
TGCGCCAGCAGCTGGGACAGGGGGCGCATATTGGCGTCTGGGGCCAACGTCCTGACTTTC
>few|NA|TRBV5-1|TRBJ1-2
CASSLFPAGGYGYTF
TGCGCCAGCAGCTTATTCCCCGCGGGGGGCTATGGCTACACCTTC
>many|NA|TRBV4-3|TRBJ1-2
CASSQDPPFIYGYTF
TGCGCCAGCAGCCAAGACCCGCCTTTTATCTATGGCTACACCTTC
>NA|NA|TRBV5-6|TRBJ2-7
CASTLFQDAGPITYEQYF
TGTGCCAGCACCCTCTTCCAAGACGCAGGGCCTATAACCTACGAGCAGTACTTC
>few|NA|TRBV6-5|TRBJ1-5
CASSQSPGGSNQPQHF
TGTGCCAGCAGCCAATCCCCGGGGGGGAGCAATCAGCCCCAGCATTTT